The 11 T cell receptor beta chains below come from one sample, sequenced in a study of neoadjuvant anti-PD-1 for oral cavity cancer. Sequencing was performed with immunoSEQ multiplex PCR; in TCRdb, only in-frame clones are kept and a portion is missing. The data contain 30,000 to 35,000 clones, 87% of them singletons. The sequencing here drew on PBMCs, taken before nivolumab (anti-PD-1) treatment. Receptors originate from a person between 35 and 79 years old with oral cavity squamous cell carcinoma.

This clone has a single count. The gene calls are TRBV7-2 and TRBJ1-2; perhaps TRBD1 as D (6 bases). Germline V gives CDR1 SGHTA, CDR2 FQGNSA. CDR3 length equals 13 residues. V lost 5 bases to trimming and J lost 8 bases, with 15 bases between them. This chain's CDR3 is CASSHDRLNGYTF. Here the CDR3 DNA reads TGTGCCAGCAGCCATGACAGGCTTAACGGCTACACCTTC.

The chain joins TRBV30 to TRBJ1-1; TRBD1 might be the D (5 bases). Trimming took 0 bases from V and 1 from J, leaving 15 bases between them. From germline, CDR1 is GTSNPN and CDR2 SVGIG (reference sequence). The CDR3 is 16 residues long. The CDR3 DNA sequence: TGTGCCTGGAGTGTTGGAGGGGCCCGCCCGAACACTGAAGCTTTCTTT. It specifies CAWSVGGARPNTEAFF. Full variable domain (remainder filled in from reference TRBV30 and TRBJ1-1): SQTIHQWPATLVQPVGSPLSLECTVEGTSNPNLYWYRQAAGRGLQLLFYSVGIGQISSEVPQNLSASRPQDRQFILSSKKLLLSDSGFYLCAWSVGGARPNTEAFFGQGTRLTVV.

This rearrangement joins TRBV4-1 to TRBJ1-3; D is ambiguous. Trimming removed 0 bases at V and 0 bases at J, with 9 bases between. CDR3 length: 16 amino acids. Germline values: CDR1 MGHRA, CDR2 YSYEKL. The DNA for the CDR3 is TGCGCCAGCAGCCAAGACGTATCACCCTCTGGAAACACCATATATTTT. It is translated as CASSQDVSPSGNTIYF.

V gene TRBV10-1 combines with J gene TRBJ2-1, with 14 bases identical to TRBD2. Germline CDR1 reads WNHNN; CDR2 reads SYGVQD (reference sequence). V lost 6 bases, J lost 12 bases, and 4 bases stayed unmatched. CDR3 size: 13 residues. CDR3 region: CASSKGLAGVQFF. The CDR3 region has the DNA TGCGCCAGCAGCAAGGGACTAGCGGGGGTGCAGTTCTTC.

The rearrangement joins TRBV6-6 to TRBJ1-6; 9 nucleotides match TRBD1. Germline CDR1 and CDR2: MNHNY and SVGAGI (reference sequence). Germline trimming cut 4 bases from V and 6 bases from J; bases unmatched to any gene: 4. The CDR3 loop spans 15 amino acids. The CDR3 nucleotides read TGTGCCAGCAGTTGGACAGGGGCCATTAATTCACCCCTCCACTTT. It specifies CASSWTGAINSPLHF.

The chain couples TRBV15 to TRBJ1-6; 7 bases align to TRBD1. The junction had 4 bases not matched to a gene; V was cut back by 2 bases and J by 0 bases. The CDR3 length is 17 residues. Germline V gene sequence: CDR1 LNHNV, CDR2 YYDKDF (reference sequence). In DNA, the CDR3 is TGTGCCACCAGCAGACCGGGACAGCTCTCCTATAATTCACCCCTCCACTTT. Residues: CATSRPGQLSYNSPLHF.

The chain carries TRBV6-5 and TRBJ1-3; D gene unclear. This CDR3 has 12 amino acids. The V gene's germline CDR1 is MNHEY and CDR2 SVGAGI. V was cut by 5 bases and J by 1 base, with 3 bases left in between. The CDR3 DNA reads TGTGCCAGCAGTACGTCTGGAAACACCATATATTTT. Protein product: CASSTSGNTIYF.

The CDR3 reads CASSLGLLADTQYF. DNA of the CDR3: TGTGCCAGCAGCTTAGGCCTTCTGGCAGATACGCAGTATTTT. V gene TRBV7-8 combines with J gene TRBJ2-3; D is unresolved. The germline gives CDR1 SGHVS, CDR2 FQNEAQ. The CDR3 loop spans 14 amino acids. The germline V and J ends were trimmed by 1 base and 4 bases, with 9 bases remaining between them.

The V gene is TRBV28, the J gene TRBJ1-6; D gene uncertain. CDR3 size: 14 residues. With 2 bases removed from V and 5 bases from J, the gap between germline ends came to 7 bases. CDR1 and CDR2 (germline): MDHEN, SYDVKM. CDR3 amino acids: CASSLIQDNSPLHF. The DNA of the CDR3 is TGTGCCAGCAGTTTAATCCAGGATAATTCACCCCTCCACTTT.

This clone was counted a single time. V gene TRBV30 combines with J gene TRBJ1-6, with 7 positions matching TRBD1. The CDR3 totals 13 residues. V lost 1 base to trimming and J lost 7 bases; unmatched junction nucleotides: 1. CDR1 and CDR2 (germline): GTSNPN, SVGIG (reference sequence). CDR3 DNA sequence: TGTGCCTGGAGTGGACAGGGAAATTCACCCCTCCACTTT. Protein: CAWSGQGNSPLHF.

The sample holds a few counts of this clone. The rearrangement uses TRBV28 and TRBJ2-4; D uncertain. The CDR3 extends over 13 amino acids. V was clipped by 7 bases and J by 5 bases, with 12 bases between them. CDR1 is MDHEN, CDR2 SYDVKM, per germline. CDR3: CASTERMQNIQYF. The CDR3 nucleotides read TGTGCCAGCACCGAGAGGATGCAAAACATTCAGTACTTC.